The next 11 T cell receptor beta chains were all read from a single sample in a study of yellow fever vaccine responses in identical twins. TCRdb recomputed calls from the RT-PCR reads with MiXCR, one row per CDR3 protein. The table lists about 19,000 distinct CDR3 sequences, over 65% of them singletons. This material consisted of T cells from blood (PBMCs), unsorted or a sorted subset (not recorded which), taken before or after yellow fever vaccination (not recorded which). Receptors originate from a woman aged 18 to 35 who received the yellow fever vaccine.

The rearrangement joins TRBV11-1 to TRBJ1-1, with TRBD1 matching 7 bases. V gave up 5 bases and J gave up 4 bases; unmatched junction bases: 7. The CDR3 consists of 14 residues. The germline CDR1 and CDR2 sequences are SGHAT and FQDESV (reference sequence). The CDR3 region is CASSAQGEGTEAFF. In DNA, the CDR3 is TGTGCCAGCAGCGCTCAGGGGGAGGGCACTGAAGCTTTCTTT.

This clonotype has just a few counts. The gene calls are TRBV27 and TRBJ2-7, with D unclear. The V end lost 6 bases, the J end lost 3 bases, and 12 bases lay between the germline ends. The CDR3 runs 13 residues. Germline loops: CDR1 MNHEY, CDR2 SMNVEV (reference sequence). CDR3 loop: CASSPTPGYEQYF. DNA of the CDR3: TGTGCCAGCAGCCCTACTCCTGGCTACGAGCAGTACTTC.

This clonotype was picked up a small number of times. V is TRBV3-1 and J is TRBJ2-3; D is unclear. The germline V gene has CDR1 LGHDT and CDR2 YNNKEL (reference sequence). The CDR3 is 12 residues long. Trimming shortened V by 0 bases and J by 7 bases, and 5 bases separated the two germline ends. The CDR3 DNA follows: TGTGCCAGCAGCCAAGATAAGAATACGCAGTATTTT. Amino acid sequence: CASSQDKNTQYF.

This chain links TRBV28 with TRBJ2-1; 9 nucleotides agree with TRBD1. The CDR3 contains 15 residues. Losses at the gene ends were 6 bases for V and 7 bases for J; bases not matched to a gene: 10. Germline V gene lookup returns CDR1 MDHEN and CDR2 SYDVKM. The CDR3 bases are TGTGCCAGCAGAAATTCCGGGACAGGGTGGAATGAGCAGTTCTTC. This translates into CASRNSGTGWNEQFF.

The V and J genes are TRBV11-3 and TRBJ2-1; tentative D call: TRBD2 (5 bases). Germline V gives CDR1 SGHNT, CDR2 YENEEA. The CDR3 runs 16 residues. The V and J ends lost 1 base and 5 bases respectively, with 15 bases between them. The CDR3 DNA is TGTGCCAGCAGCTTAGGTGGCGGGCCCGGAAACAATGAGCAGTTCTTC. Translating it yields CASSLGGGPGNNEQFF.

The CDR3 loop reads CASSLVGAGVPYEQYF. The CDR3 bases are TGTGCCAGCAGCTTAGTCGGAGCGGGAGTGCCCTACGAGCAGTACTTC. V is TRBV13 and J is TRBJ2-7; 8 nucleotides align to TRBD2. The CDR3 runs 16 residues. With V trimmed by 1 base and J by 2 bases, 7 bases remained unmatched. Germline V gene lookup returns CDR1 PRHDT and CDR2 FYEKMQ (reference sequence).

This chain joins TRBV7-9 and TRBJ1-5; D call uncertain. CDR3 length: 17 amino acids. The germline V and J ends were trimmed by 0 bases and 3 bases, with 15 bases remaining between them. From germline, CDR1 is SEHNR and CDR2 FQNEAQ (reference sequence). The chain's CDR3 is CASSLALGIRANQPQHF. DNA of the CDR3: TGTGCCAGCAGCTTAGCCCTCGGTATTAGGGCCAATCAGCCCCAGCATTTT.

This clonotype turned up a few times. The chain employs TRBV18 and TRBJ1-1; perhaps TRBD1 as D (6 bases). The germline V gene has CDR1 KGHSH and CDR2 LQKENI. V lost 2 bases and J lost 3, with 10 bases in between. The CDR3 covers 14 residues. The DNA for the CDR3 is TGTGCCAGCTCACCATACAGGGCGGACACTGAAGCTTTCTTT. It specifies CASSPYRADTEAFF.

J is TRBJ2-3 and V is TRBV12-3 or TRBV12-4; no reliable D call. V shed 6 bases and J shed 3 bases, with 7 bases lying between them. The CDR3 length is 12 residues. The CDR3 here is CASRPLTDTQYF. CDR3 coding DNA: TGTGCCAGCAGACCCTTGACAGATACGCAGTATTTT.

The rearrangement joins TRBV3-1 to TRBJ1-4, with D unresolved. The germline V gene encodes CDR1 LGHDT and CDR2 YNNKEL (reference sequence). This CDR3 contains 15 residues. V lost 3 bases and J lost 7, with 15 bases in between. The CDR3 nucleotides read TGTGCCAGCAGCCACAACGGGGAGGGAACTGAAAAACTGTTTTTT. Translation gives CASSHNGEGTEKLFF.

This clonotype was counted only a few times. This chain connects TRBV29-1 to TRBJ1-1; possible D gene TRBD1, 6 bases. This CDR3 has 12 amino acids. CDR1 and CDR2 (germline): SQVTM, ANQGSEA. V was pared by 6 bases and J by 1 base, with 9 bases between. As DNA, the CDR3 is TGCAGCGTCGACAGGTGGAACACTGAAGCTTTCTTT. Its protein product is CSVDRWNTEAFF.